This TCR beta chain was retrieved from a study of spatial heterogeneity in lung cancer. About the research overall: A unique TCR and UMI combination showed up more than ten times in raw reads, on average.

This clonotype has a count of ten or more. Germline V CDR1 and CDR2: GTSNPN, SVGIG (reference sequence). The CDR3 is 13 residues long. Trimming pared 2 bases from V and 3 bases from J, leaving 11 bases between. TCRdb processed the 5' RACE reads anew with MiXCR; each CDR3 protein has one entry. Here the sample spans 50,000 or so distinct CDR3 sequences, 6% to 9.5% being singletons. Sample time point: sample taken at primary tumor resection. Sequencing covered unsorted whole RNA taken from tumor, nontumor lung or frozen PBMC. The donor population consisted of some 70 patients with untreated, early-stage non-small cell lung cancer.

The receptor was derived from a female donor with early-stage non-small cell lung cancer. The sequencing here drew on PBMCs, taken at surgery. V gene TRBV30 combines with J gene TRBJ2-7; D is unclear. The CDR3 here is CAWSHTTLYEQYF. The CDR3 DNA follows: TGTGCCTGGAGTCATACGACACTCTACGAGCAGTACTTC.